Detailed here is one TCR beta chain. Assay used: immunoSEQ multiplex PCR; TCRdb lists only in-frame clones, some missing. Of 65,000 to 70,000 clones listed, 84% are singletons. This sample is part of a study of control samples from healthy donors and cancer patients. Per germline, CDR1 SEHNR and CDR2 FQNEAQ (reference sequence). CDR3 length: 13 amino acids. Trimming stripped 1 base from V and 5 bases from J, with 8 bases between. The chain has TRBV7-9 and TRBJ1-1; D uncertain. Sequencing input: PBMCs. This receptor was obtained from a woman aged 45-59 years with lung cancer. The CDR3 here is CASSLDAGTEAFF. The CDR3 DNA reads as TGTGCCAGCAGCTTAGACGCGGGAACTGAAGCTTTCTTT.